The 3 T cell receptor beta chains below come from one sample, sequenced in a study of cytomegalovirus exposure and HLA in healthy donors. The PCR ran on 60 Vbeta and 13 Jbeta primers. Some clones are missing from TCRdb's copy, which holds only in-frame ones; the method was immunoSEQ multiplex PCR. The table lists 150,000 to 200,000 clones, approximately 88% of them singletons, with around 1.4% in the top ten. Sequences were obtained from PBMCs. These TCRs come from a woman aged 18-30 years in good health and CMV-seronegative.

The V and J genes are TRBV5-1 and TRBJ1-6; tentatively, D is TRBD1 (5 bases). The V and J ends lost 4 bases and 7 bases respectively, with 15 bases between them. There are 15 residues in the CDR3. Germline values: CDR1 SGHRS, CDR2 YFSETQ. The CDR3 DNA reads TGCGCCAGCAGCCCGGGGGGGATTGGAAATTCACCCCTCCACTTT. It is translated as CASSPGGIGNSPLHF.

The CDR3 nucleotides read TGTGCCAGCAGCCACCCAACGGGAGGGGATCAGCCCCAGCATTTT. Protein: CASSHPTGGDQPQHF. The chain couples TRBV14 to TRBJ1-5; possibly TRBD1 for D (5 bases). Between the trimmed V and J ends, which lost 3 bases and 5 bases, there was a span of 14 bases. Germline V gene sequence: CDR1 SGHDN, CDR2 FVKESK. The CDR3 has 15 amino acids.

This clone was counted once. The chain recombines TRBV20-1 with TRBJ2-7; D is uncertain. V was shortened by 3 bases and J by 3 bases, with 6 bases between the two germline ends. Germline V CDR1 and CDR2: DFQATT, SNEGSKA (reference sequence). There are 11 residues in the CDR3. The CDR3 coding sequence is TGCAGTGCTAGTTCCAACTACGAGCAGTACTTC. It translates to CSASSNYEQYF.